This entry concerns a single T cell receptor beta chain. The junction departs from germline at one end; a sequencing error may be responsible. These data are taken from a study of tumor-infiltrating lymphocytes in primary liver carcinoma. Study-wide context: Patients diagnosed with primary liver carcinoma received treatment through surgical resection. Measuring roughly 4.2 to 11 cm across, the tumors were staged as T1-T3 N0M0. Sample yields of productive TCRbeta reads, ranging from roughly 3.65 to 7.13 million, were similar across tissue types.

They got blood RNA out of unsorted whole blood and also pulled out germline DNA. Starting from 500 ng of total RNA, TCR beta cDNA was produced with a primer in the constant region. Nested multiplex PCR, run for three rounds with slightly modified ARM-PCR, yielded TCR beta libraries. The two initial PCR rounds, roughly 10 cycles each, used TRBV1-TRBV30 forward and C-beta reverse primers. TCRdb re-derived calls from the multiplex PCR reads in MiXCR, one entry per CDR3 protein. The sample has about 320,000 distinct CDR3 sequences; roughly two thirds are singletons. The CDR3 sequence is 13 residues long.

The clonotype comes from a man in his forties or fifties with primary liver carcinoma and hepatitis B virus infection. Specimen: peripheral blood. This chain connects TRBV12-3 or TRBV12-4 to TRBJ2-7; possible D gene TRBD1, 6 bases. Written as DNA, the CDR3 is TGTGCCATCAGTCCTACACAGGGAGCGGAGCGGTACTTC. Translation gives CAISPTQGAERYF.